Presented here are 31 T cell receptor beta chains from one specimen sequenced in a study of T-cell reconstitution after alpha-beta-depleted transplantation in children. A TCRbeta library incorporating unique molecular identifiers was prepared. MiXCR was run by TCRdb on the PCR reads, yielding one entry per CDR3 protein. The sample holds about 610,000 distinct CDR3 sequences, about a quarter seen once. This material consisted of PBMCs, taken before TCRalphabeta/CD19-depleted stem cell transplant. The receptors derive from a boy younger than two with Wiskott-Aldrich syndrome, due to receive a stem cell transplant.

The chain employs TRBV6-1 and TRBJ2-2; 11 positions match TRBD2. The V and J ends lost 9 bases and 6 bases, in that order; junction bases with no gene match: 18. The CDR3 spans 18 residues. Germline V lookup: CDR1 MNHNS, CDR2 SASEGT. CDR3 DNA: TGTGCCAGTAATACAATAGCGGGAGGGCGCGTAATTCCCGGGGAGCTGTTTTTT. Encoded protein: CASNTIAGGRVIPGELFF.

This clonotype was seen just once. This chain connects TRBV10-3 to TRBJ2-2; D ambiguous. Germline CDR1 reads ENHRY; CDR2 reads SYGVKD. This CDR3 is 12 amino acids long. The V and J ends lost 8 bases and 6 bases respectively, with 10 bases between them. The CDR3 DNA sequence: TGTGCCATCGGGTCGGGTCCCGGGGAGCTGTTTTTT. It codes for CAIGSGPGELFF.

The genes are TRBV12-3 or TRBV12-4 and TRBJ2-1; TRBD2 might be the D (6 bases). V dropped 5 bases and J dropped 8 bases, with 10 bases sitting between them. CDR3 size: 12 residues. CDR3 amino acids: CASSDGGYEQFF. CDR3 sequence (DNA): TGTGCCAGCAGTGACGGGGGTTATGAGCAGTTCTTC.

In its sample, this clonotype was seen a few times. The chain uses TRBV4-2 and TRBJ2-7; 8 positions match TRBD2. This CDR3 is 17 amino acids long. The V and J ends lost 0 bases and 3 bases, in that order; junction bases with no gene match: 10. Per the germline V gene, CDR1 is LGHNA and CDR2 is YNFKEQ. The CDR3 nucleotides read TGTGCCAGCAGCCAAGATTTGAGCGGGAGTGAAAACTACGAGCAGTACTTC. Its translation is CASSQDLSGSENYEQYF.

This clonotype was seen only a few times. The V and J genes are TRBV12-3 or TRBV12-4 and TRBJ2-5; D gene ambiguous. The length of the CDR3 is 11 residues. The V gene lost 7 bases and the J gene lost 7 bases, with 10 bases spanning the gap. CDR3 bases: TGTGCCAGCACCTACGGAGCGACCCAGTACTTC. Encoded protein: CASTYGATQYF.

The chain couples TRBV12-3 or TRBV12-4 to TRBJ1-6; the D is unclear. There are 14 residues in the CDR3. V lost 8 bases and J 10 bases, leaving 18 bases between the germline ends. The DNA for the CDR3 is TGTGCCAGCGCCACATCGGCCCTTTTCTCACCCCTCCACTTT. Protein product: CASATSALFSPLHF.

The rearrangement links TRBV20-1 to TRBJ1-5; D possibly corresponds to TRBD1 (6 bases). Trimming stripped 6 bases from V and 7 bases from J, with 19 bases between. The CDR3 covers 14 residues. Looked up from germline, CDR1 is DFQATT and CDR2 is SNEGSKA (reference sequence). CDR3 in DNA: TGCAGTGCCCTAAACAGGGAAGCCGGGCAGCCCCAGCATTTT. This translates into CSALNREAGQPQHF.

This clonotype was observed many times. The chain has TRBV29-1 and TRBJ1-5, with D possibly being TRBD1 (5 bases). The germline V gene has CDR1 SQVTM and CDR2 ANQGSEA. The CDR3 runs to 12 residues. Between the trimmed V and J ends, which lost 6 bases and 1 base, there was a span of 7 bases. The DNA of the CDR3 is TGCAGCGTGGGGGACAGCAATCAGCCCCAGCATTTT. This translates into CSVGDSNQPQHF. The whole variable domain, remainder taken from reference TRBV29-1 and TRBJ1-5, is SAVISQKPSRDICQRGTSLTIQCQVDSQVTMMFWYRQQPGQSLTLIATANQGSEATYESGFVIDKFPISRPNLTFSTLTVSNMSPEDSSIYLCSVGDSNQPQHFGDGTRLSIL.

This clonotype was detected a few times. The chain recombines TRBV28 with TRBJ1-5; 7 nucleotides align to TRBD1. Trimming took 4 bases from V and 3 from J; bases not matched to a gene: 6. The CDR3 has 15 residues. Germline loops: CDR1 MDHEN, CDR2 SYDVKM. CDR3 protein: CASSSTGVLNQPQHF. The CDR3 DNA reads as TGTGCCAGCAGTTCCACAGGGGTGCTCAATCAGCCCCAGCATTTT.

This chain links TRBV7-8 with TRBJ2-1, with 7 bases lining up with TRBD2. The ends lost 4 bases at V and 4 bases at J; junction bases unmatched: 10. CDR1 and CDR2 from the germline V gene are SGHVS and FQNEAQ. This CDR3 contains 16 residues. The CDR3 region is CASSSKNGLEYNEQFF. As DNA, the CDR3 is TGTGCCAGCAGCTCGAAGAACGGACTAGAATACAATGAGCAGTTCTTC.

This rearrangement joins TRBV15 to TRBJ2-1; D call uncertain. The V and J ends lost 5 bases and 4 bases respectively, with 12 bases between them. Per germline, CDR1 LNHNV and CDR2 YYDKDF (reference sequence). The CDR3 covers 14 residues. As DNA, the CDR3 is TGTGCCACCAGCTCGGGCAGATCTTACAATGAGCAGTTCTTC. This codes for CATSSGRSYNEQFF.

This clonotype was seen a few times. The CDR3 sequence: CAWSTQTGVTIYF. Written as DNA, the CDR3 is TGTGCCTGGAGTACTCAAACGGGGGTCACCATATATTTT. J is TRBJ1-3 and V is TRBV30; possibly TRBD1 for D (5 bases). The V end lost 2 bases, the J end lost 9 bases, and 14 bases lay between the germline ends. This CDR3 comprises 13 residues. Germline V CDR1 and CDR2: GTSNPN, SVGIG (reference sequence).

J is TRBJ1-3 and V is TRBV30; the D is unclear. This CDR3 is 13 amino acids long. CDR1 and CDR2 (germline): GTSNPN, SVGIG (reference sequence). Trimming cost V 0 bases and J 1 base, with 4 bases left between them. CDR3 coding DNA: TGTGCCTGGAGTGTACCGTCTGGAAACACCATATATTTT. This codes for CAWSVPSGNTIYF. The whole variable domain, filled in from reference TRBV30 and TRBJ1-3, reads SQTIHQWPATLVQPVGSPLSLECTVEGTSNPNLYWYRQAAGRGLQLLFYSVGIGQISSEVPQNLSASRPQDRQFILSSKKLLLSDSGFYLCAWSVPSGNTIYFGEGSWLTVV.

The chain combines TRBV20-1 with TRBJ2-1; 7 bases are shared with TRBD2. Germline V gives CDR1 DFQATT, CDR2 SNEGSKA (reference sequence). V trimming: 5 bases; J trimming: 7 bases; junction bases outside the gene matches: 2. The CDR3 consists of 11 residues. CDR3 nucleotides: TGCAGTGCTTTACTAGCGAATGAGCAGTTCTTC. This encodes CSALLANEQFF.

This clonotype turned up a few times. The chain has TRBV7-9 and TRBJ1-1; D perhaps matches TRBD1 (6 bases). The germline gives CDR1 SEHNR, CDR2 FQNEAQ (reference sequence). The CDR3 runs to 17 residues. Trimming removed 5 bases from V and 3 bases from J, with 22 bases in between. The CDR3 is CASSPGGAWGLDTEAFF. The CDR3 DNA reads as TGTGCCAGCAGCCCCGGGGGGGCGTGGGGGTTGGACACTGAAGCTTTCTTT.

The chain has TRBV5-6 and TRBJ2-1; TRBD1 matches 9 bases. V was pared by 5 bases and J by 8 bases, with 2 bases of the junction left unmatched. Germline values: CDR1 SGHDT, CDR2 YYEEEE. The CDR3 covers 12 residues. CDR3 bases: TGTGCCAGCAGGACAGGGGGGGATGAGCAGTTCTTC. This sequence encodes CASRTGGDEQFF.

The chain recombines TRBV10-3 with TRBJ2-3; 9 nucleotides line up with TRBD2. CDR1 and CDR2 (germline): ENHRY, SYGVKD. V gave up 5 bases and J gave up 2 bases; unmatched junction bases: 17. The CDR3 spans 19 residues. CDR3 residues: CAISLHRGGLAGYTDTQYF. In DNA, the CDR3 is TGTGCCATCAGTCTCCACCGAGGGGGGCTAGCGGGATACACAGATACGCAGTATTTT.

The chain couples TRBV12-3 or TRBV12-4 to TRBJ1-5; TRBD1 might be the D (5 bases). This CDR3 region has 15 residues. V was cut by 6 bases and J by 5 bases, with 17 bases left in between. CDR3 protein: CASSLGQRGHQPQHF. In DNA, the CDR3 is TGTGCCAGCAGCCTGGGCCAAAGGGGTCATCAGCCCCAGCATTTT.

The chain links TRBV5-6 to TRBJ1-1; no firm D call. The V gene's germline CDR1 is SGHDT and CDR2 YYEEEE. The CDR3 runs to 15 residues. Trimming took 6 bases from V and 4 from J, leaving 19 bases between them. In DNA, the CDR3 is TGTGCCAGCATGCCTTCTCCTGGGTGGGTCACTGAAGCTTTCTTT. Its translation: CASMPSPGWVTEAFF.

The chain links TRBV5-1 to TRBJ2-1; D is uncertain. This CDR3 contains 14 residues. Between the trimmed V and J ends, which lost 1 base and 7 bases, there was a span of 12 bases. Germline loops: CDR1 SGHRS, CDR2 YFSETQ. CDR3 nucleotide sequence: TGCGCCAGCAGCTTGTTTGGGCCGGGTAATGAGCAGTTCTTC. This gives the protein CASSLFGPGNEQFF.

CDR3 DNA: TGTGCCATCAGTGATCGGGGGACCTCCTACGAGCAGTACTTC. It is translated as CAISDRGTSYEQYF. The genes are TRBV10-3 and TRBJ2-7, with D perhaps matching TRBD2 (6 bases). CDR3 length: 14 amino acids. The ends were cut back, 3 bases at V and 0 bases at J, with 9 bases in the middle. Germline assignment: CDR1 ENHRY and CDR2 SYGVKD.

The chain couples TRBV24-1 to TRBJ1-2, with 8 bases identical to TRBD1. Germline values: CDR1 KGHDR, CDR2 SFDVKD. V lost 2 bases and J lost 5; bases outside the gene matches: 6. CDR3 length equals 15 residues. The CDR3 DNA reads TGTGCCACCAGTGATTCCTTGGACAGGGAATATGGCTACACCTTC. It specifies CATSDSLDREYGYTF.

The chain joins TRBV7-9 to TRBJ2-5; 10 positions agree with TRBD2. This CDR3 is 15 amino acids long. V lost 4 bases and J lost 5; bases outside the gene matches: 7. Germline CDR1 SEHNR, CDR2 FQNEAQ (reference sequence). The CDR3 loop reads CASSSASGSSETQYF. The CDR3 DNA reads TGTGCCAGCAGCTCGGCTAGCGGGAGTTCGGAGACCCAGTACTTC. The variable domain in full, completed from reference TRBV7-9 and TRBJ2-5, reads DTGVSQNPRHKITKRGQNVTFRCDPISEHNRLYWYRQTLGQGPEFLTYFQNEAQLEKSRLLSDRFSAERPKGSFSTLEIQRTEQGDSAMYLCASSSASGSSETQYFGPGTRLLVL.

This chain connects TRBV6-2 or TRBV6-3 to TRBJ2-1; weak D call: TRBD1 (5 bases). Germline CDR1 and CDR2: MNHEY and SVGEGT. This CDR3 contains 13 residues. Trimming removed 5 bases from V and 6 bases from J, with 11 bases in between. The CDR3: CASSPRVGNEQFF. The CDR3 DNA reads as TGTGCCAGCAGTCCCAGGGTTGGCAATGAGCAGTTCTTC.

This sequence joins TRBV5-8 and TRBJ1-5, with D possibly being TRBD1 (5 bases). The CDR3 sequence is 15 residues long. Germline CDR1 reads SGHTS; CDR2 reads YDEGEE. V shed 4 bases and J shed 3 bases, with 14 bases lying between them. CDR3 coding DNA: TGTGCCAGCAGCCCGGGACCGTTCTTCAATCAGCCCCAGCATTTT. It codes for CASSPGPFFNQPQHF.

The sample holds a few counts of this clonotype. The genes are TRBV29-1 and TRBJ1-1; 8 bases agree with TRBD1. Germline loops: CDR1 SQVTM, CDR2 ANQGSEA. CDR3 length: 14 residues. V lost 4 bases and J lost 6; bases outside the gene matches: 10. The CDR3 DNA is TGCAGCGTTGGCGCAGGGGGCTTCGGGGCTGAAGCTTTCTTT. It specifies CSVGAGGFGAEAFF.

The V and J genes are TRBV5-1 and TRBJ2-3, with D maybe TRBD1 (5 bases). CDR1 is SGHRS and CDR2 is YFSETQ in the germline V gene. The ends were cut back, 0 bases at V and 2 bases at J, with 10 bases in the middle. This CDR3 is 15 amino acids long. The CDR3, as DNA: TGCGCCAGCAGCTTGGAAGGGGCGGACACAGATACGCAGTATTTT. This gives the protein CASSLEGADTDTQYF.

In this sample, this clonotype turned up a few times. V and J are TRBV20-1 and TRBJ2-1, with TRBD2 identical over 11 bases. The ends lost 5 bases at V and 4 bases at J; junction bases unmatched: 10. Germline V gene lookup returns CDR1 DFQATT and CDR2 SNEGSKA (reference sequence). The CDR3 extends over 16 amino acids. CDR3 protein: CSALVGRLAGYNEQFF. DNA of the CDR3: TGCAGTGCTCTCGTGGGTAGACTAGCGGGATACAATGAGCAGTTCTTC.

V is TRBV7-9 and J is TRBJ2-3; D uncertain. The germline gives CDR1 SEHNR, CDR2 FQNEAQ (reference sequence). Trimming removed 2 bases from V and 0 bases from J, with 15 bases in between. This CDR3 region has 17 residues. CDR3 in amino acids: CASSLYPYEGSTDTQYF. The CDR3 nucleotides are TGTGCCAGCAGCTTATACCCCTACGAAGGGAGCACAGATACGCAGTATTTT. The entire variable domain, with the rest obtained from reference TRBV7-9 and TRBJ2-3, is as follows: DTGVSQNPRHKITKRGQNVTFRCDPISEHNRLYWYRQTLGQGPEFLTYFQNEAQLEKSRLLSDRFSAERPKGSFSTLEIQRTEQGDSAMYLCASSLYPYEGSTDTQYFGPGTRLTVL.

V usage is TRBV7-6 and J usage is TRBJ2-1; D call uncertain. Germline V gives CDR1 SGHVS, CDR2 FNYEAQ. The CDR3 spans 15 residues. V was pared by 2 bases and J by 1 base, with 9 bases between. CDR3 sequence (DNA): TGTGCCAGCAGCTTATACGAGGTTTCCTACAATGAGCAGTTCTTC. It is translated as CASSLYEVSYNEQFF.

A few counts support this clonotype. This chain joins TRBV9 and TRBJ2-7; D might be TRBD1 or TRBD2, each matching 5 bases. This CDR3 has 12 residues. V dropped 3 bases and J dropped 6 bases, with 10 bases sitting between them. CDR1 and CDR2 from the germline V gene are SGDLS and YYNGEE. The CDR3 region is CASSARDGEQYF. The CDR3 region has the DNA TGTGCCAGCAGCGCCCGGGACGGCGAGCAGTACTTC.